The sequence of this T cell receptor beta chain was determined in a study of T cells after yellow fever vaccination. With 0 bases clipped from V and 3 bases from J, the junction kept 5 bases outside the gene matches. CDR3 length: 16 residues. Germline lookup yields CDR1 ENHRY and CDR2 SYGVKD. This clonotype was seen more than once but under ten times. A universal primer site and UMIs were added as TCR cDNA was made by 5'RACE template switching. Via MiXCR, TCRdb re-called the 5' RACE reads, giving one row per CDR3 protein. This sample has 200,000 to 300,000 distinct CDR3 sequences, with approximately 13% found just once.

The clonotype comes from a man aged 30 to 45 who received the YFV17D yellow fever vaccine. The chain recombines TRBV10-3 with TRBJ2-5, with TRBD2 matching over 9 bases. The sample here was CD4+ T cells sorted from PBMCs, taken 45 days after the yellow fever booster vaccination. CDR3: CAISESILAGKETQYF. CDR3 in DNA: TGTGCCATCAGTGAGTCGATACTAGCGGGTAAAGAGACCCAGTACTTC.